This T cell receptor beta chain was identified in a study of cytomegalovirus exposure and HLA in healthy donors. J was trimmed by 0 bases and V by 2 bases; bases with no gene match: 2. This CDR3 is built from 16 residues. Germline lookup yields CDR1 KGHSH and CDR2 LQKENI. Both 60 Vbeta primers and 13 Jbeta primers went into the PCR. Assay: immunoSEQ multiplex PCR; the TCRdb copy retains only in-frame clones and omits some. This sample has 150,000 to 200,000 clones, with 60% to 85% found just once. V gene TRBV18 combines with J gene TRBJ2-1; 9 nucleotides agree with TRBD2. This clonotype was obtained from a woman between 50 and 59 years old in good health and CMV-seropositive. Sequencing used PBMCs. The CDR3 protein is CASSPRRGGSYNEQFF. The CDR3 bases are TGTGCCAGCTCACCAAGGCGGGGGGGCTCCTACAATGAGCAGTTCTTC.